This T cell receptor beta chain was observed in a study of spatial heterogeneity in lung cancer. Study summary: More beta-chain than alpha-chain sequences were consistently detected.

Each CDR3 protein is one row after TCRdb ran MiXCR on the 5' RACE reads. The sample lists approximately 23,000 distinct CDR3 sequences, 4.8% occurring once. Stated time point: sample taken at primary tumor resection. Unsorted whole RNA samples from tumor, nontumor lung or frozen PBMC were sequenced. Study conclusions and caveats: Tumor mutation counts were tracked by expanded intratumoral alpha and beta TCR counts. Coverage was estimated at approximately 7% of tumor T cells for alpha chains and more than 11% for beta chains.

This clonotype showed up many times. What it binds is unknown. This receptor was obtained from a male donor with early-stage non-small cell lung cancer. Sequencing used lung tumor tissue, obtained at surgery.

The CDR3 sequence is CASSRGLTGELFF. The CDR3 region has the DNA TGTGCCAGCAGCCGGGGGTTAACCGGGGAGCTGTTTTTT. The chain carries TRBV13 and TRBJ2-2, with a tentative D call TRBD2 (6 bases). In germline, CDR1 is PRHDT, CDR2 FYEKMQ (reference sequence). The CDR3 spans 13 residues. Trimming left V 5 bases short and J 5 bases short, with 9 bases between.